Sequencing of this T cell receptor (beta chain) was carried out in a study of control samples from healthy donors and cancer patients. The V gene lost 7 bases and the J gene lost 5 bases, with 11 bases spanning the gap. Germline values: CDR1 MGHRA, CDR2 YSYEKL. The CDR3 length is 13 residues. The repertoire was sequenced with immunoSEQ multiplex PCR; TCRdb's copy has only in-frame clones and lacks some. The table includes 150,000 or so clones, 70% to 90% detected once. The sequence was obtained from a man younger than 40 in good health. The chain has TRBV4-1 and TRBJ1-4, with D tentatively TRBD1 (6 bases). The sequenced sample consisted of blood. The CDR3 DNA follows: TGCGCCAGCAAGTTCCAGGGGAATGAAAAACTGTTTTTT. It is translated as CASKFQGNEKLFF.